Presented here are 19 T cell receptor beta chains from one specimen sequenced in a study of shared clonotypes between healthy human individuals. Libraries were prepared by immunoSEQ multiplex PCR; TCRdb keeps only in-frame clonotypes and omits some of them. This table has about 1.5 million clones, approximately 98% appearing once. Sequencing used naive CD4+ T cells sorted from blood. Subset given: CD45RA+ positively selected. The origin of the receptors is a man aged 25 to 45 in good health.

This clone showed up just once. The rearrangement joins TRBV25-1 to TRBJ2-7, with a possible D match to TRBD2 (6 bases). This CDR3 contains 12 residues. Looked up from germline, CDR1 is MGHDK and CDR2 is SYGVNS. V shed 7 bases and J shed 4 bases, with 11 bases lying between them. The CDR3, as DNA: TGTGCCAGCAATCGGGGGACGTACGAGCAGTACTTC. It codes for CASNRGTYEQYF.

The chain is built from TRBV14 and TRBJ2-7; the D is unclear. CDR1 and CDR2 (germline): SGHDN, FVKESK. V dropped 0 bases and J dropped 7 bases, with 13 bases sitting between them. CDR3 length equals 14 residues. The DNA of the CDR3 is TGTGCCAGCAGCCAAGATCGGTCGAGACGGGAGCAGTACTTC. Its protein is CASSQDRSRREQYF.

The chain recombines TRBV7-9 with TRBJ1-1; D call uncertain. The CDR3 is 16 residues long. Germline V gene data show CDR1 as SEHNR and CDR2 as FQNEAQ (reference sequence). Trimming cost V 5 bases and J 1 base, with 17 bases left between them. CDR3 sequence: CASSPPIAVKNTEAFF. The CDR3 nucleotides are TGTGCCAGCAGCCCCCCGATCGCAGTTAAGAACACTGAAGCTTTCTTT.

The chain is built from TRBV6-5 and TRBJ2-7; no clear D gene. Trimming removed 5 bases at V and 3 bases at J, with 5 bases between. The CDR3 has 11 amino acids. Germline CDR1 MNHEY, CDR2 SVGAGI. CDR3 nucleotide sequence: TGTGCCAGCAGTAGTATCTACGAGCAGTACTTC. Its translation is CASSSIYEQYF.

V is TRBV4-2 and J is TRBJ1-2; D is undetermined. V lost 0 bases and J 8 bases, leaving 16 bases between the germline ends. Germline V gene sequence: CDR1 LGHNA, CDR2 YNFKEQ. The CDR3 is 15 amino acids. The DNA for the CDR3 is TGTGCCAGCAGCCAAGAAACGACCGCTGCAGCCGGCTACACCTTC. Protein product: CASSQETTAAAGYTF.

The chain uses TRBV4-1 and TRBJ1-4; D unclear. Trimming shortened V by 0 bases and J by 11 bases, and 10 bases separated the two germline ends. The CDR3 loop spans 13 amino acids. Germline loops: CDR1 MGHRA, CDR2 YSYEKL. In DNA, the CDR3 is TGCGCCAGCAGCCAAGATCGACGTGGGAAACTGTTTTTT. Its translation is CASSQDRRGKLFF.

The V gene is TRBV28, the J gene TRBJ1-1, with TRBD1 matching over 9 bases. Germline V gene lookup returns CDR1 MDHEN and CDR2 SYDVKM. The J segment lost 7 bases and the V segment lost 6 bases, leaving 9 bases of the junction unmatched. The CDR3 loop spans 14 amino acids. CDR3 sequence reads: CASSAPGQGHEAFF. The CDR3 DNA sequence: TGTGCCAGCAGCGCACCGGGACAGGGCCATGAAGCTTTCTTT.

The chain joins TRBV25-1 to TRBJ1-1; D is ambiguous. In germline, CDR1 is MGHDK, CDR2 SYGVNS. The CDR3 length is 16 residues. Trimming cost V 1 base and J 1 base, with 13 bases left between them. In DNA form, the CDR3 reads TGTGCCAGCAGTGAATTACTTGGCGGCAAGAACACTGAAGCTTTCTTT. Its translation is CASSELLGGKNTEAFF.

The V and J genes are TRBV7-2 and TRBJ2-5; 9 positions agree with TRBD2. Germline V lookup: CDR1 SGHTA, CDR2 FQGNSA. The CDR3 has 17 residues. V was pared by 2 bases and J by 7 bases, with 14 bases of the junction left unmatched. The chain's CDR3 is CASSLNPLAGLAGTQYF. The CDR3 DNA reads TGTGCCAGCAGCTTAAATCCGCTAGCGGGGCTAGCGGGGACCCAGTACTTC.

This rearrangement joins TRBV19 to TRBJ2-3, with TRBD1 matching over 9 bases. V gave up 6 bases and J gave up 4 bases; unmatched junction bases: 11. Germline CDR1 and CDR2: LNHDA and SQIVND (reference sequence). The CDR3 is 16 amino acids. Written as DNA, the CDR3 is TGTGCCAGTAGCCTAGCCGGGACAGGGATTTCAGATACGCAGTATTTT. This gives the protein CASSLAGTGISDTQYF.

The chain is built from TRBV10-3 and TRBJ2-1; tentative D call: TRBD2 (6 bases). Trimming stripped 4 bases from V and 0 bases from J, with 19 bases between. CDR3 length equals 18 residues. Looked up from germline, CDR1 is ENHRY and CDR2 is SYGVKD. CDR3 coding DNA: TGTGCCATCAGTGGGGACCGGGACTTCATGAGCTCCTACAATGAGCAGTTCTTC. It encodes CAISGDRDFMSSYNEQFF.

V gene TRBV28 combines with J gene TRBJ1-5; 8 nucleotides align to TRBD1. Germline CDR1 reads MDHEN; CDR2 reads SYDVKM. V shed 1 base, J shed 3 bases, and the junction held 8 bases outside the gene matches. The CDR3 loop spans 17 amino acids. CDR3 nucleotide sequence: TGTGCCAGCAGTTTATTTGTTCCAGGGGGCAACAATCAGCCCCAGCATTTT. It is translated as CASSLFVPGGNNQPQHF.

The genes are TRBV29-1 and TRBJ2-1; D remains unclear. The CDR3 has 10 residues. The V end lost 7 bases, the J end lost 4 bases, and 5 bases lay between the germline ends. Germline lookup yields CDR1 SQVTM and CDR2 ANQGSEA. The CDR3 DNA sequence: TGCAGCGCTGAGTACAATGAGCAGTTCTTC. This translates into CSAEYNEQFF.

The V gene is TRBV6-6, the J gene TRBJ2-5, with D perhaps being TRBD1 or TRBD2 (5 bases each). CDR1 and CDR2 from the germline V gene are MNHNY and SVGAGI (reference sequence). There are 12 residues in the CDR3. V lost 10 bases, J lost 4 bases, and 13 bases lay in between. Here the CDR3 reads CATTGLGETQYF. CDR3 nucleotide sequence: TGTGCCACGACGGGGCTGGGAGAGACCCAGTACTTC.

The chain has TRBV18 and TRBJ2-7; TRBD1 agrees at 7 bases. Germline CDR1 reads KGHSH; CDR2 reads LQKENI. The ends lost 0 bases at V and 2 bases at J; junction bases unmatched: 10. The CDR3 is 17 residues long. In DNA form, the CDR3 reads TGTGCCAGCTCACCACCTAGCTCACAGGGGATCACCTACGAGCAGTACTTC. Encoded protein: CASSPPSSQGITYEQYF.

The rearrangement links TRBV9 to TRBJ2-5; D might be TRBD1 or TRBD2, each matching 5 bases. The V end lost 3 bases, the J end lost 5 bases, and 14 bases lay between the germline ends. CDR1 SGDLS and CDR2 YYNGEE come from the germline V gene. This CDR3 is built from 14 residues. The CDR3: CASSGRGRGETQYF. CDR3 nucleotide sequence: TGTGCCAGCAGCGGCCGGGGCCGCGGGGAGACCCAGTACTTC.

The CDR3 protein is CASSLEGSSYEQYF. DNA for the CDR3: TGTGCCAGCAGCTTAGAAGGGTCCTCCTACGAGCAGTACTTC. The chain combines TRBV11-1 with TRBJ2-7; D not resolved. This CDR3 comprises 14 residues. The V end lost 1 base, the J end lost 0 bases, and 7 bases lay between the germline ends. CDR1 and CDR2 (germline): SGHAT, FQDESV (reference sequence).

J is TRBJ1-2 and V is TRBV25-1; no definite D call. The CDR3 contains 13 residues. V gave up 6 bases and J gave up 2 bases, with 10 bases separating them. Germline V gene data show CDR1 as MGHDK and CDR2 as SYGVNS. CDR3: CASSSVGNYGYTF. CDR3 nucleotides: TGTGCCAGCAGCTCGGTCGGAAACTATGGCTACACCTTC.

This chain links TRBV7-3 with TRBJ2-3; maybe TRBD2 (6 bases). Germline V gives CDR1 SGHTA, CDR2 FQGTGA. The CDR3 length is 14 residues. Trimming cost V 4 bases and J 5 bases, with 13 bases left between them. The DNA of the CDR3 is TGTGCCAGCAGCTCCCGGGACTCGCAAGATACGCAGTATTTT. The encoded protein is CASSSRDSQDTQYF.